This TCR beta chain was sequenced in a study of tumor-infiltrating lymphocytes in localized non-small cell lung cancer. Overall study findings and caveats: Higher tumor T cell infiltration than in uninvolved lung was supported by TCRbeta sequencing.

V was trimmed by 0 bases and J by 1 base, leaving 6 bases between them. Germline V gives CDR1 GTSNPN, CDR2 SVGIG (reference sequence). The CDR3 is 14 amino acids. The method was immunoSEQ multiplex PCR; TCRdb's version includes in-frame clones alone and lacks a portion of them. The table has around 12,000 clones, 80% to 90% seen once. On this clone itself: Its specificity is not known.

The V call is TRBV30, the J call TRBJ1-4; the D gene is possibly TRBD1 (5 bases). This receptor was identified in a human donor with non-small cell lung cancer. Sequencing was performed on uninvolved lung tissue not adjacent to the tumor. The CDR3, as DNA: TGTGCCTGGAGTGTGGGGGTAACTAATGAAAAACTGTTTTTT. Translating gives CAWSVGVTNEKLFF.